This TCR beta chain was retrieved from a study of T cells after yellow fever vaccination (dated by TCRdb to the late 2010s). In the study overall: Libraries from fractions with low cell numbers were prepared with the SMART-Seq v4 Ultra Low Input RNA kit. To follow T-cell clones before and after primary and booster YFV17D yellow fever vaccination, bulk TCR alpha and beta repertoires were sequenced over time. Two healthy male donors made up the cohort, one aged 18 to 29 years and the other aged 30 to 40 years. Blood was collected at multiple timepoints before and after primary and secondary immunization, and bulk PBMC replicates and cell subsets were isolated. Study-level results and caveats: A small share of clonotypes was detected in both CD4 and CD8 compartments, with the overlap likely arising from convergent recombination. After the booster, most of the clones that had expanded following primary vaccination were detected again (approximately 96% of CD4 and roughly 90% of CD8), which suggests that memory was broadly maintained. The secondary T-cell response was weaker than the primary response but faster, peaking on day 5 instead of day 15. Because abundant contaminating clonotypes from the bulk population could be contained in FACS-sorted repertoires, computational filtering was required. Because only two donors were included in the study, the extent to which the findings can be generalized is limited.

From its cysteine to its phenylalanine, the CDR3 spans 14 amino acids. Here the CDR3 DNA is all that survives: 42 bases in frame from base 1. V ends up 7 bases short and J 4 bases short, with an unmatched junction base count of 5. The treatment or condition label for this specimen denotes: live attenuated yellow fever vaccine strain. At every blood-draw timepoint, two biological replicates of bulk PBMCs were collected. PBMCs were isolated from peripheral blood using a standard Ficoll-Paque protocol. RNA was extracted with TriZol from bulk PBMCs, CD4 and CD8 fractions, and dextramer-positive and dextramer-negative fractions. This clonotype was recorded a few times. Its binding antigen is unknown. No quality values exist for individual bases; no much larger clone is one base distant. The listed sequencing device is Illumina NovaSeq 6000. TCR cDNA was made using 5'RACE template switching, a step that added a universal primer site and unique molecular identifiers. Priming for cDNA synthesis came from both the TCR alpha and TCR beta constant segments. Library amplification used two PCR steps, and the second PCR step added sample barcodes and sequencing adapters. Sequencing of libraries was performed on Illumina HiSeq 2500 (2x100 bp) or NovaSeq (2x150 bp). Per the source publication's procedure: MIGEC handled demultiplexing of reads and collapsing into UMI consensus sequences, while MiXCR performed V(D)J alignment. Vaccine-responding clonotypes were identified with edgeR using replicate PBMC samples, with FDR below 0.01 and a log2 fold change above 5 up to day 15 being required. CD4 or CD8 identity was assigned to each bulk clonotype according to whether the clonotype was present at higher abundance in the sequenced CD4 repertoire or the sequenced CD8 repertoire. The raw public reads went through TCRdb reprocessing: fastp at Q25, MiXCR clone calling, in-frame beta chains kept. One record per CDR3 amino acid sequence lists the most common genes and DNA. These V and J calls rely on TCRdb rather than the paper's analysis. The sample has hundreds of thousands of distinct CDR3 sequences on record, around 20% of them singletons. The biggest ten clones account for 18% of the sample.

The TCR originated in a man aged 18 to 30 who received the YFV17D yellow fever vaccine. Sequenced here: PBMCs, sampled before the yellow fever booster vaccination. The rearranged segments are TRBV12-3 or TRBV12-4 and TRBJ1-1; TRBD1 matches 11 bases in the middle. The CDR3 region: CASTRTGGITEAFF. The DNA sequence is TGTGCCAGCACCCGGACAGGGGGCATCACTGAAGCTTTCTTT.